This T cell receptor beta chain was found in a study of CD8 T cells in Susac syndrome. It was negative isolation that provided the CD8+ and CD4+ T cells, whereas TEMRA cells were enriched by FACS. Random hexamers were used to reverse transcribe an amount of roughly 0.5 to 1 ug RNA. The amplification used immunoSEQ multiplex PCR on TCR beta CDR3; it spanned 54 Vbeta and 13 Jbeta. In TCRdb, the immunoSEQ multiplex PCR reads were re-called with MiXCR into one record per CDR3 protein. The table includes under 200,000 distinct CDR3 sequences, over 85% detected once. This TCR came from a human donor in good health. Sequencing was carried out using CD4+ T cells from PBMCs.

The CDR3 region has the DNA TGTGCCAGCAGCTTAGAGGGAGGGACCGGGGAGCTGTTTTTT. It yields the protein CASSLEGGTGELFF. V and J are TRBV11-2 and TRBJ2-2; 7 bases line up with TRBD2. This CDR3 has 14 residues. Germline V gives CDR1 SGHAT, CDR2 FQNNGV. J was trimmed by 5 bases and V by 0 bases; bases with no gene match: 0.